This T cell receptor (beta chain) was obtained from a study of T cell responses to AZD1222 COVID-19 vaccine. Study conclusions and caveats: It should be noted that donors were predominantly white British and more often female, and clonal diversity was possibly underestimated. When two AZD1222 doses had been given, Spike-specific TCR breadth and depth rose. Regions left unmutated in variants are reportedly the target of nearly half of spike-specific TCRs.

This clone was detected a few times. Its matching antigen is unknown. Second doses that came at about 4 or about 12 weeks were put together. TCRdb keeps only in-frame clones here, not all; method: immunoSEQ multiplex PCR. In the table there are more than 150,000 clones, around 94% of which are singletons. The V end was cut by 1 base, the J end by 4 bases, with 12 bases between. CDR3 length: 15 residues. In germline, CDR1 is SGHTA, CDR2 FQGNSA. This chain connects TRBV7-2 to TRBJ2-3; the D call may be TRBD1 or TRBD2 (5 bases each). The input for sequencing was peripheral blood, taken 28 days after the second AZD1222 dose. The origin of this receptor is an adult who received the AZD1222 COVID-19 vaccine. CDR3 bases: TGTGCCAGCAGCTTAGTCCCGGTGGGGGCAGATACGCAGTATTTT. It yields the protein CASSLVPVGADTQYF.